This TCR beta chain derives from a study of cytomegalovirus exposure and HLA in healthy donors. Study findings and constraints: The study dropped some indistinguishable V segments, TRBV6-2 and TRBV6-3 among them. A later analysis linked a missense variant in DCLRE1C to the trimming of TCR beta V and J genes. Immune exposure data for these donors was limited to CMV serostatus.

Per germline, CDR1 SGHAT and CDR2 FQNNGV. This CDR3 is 14 amino acids long. V gave up 3 bases and J gave up 0 bases, with 9 bases separating them. In regard to this clone: Its antigen is as yet unknown.

The primer mix had 60 Vbeta and 13 Jbeta primers. Only in-frame clones appear in the TCRdb table, and some are missing; sequencing was by immunoSEQ multiplex PCR. The data contain fewer than 200,000 clones, more than 75% of them singletons. There were likely unrecorded immune exposures, though donors were nominally healthy when sampled. Source material: PBMCs. This receptor was identified in a woman in her thirties in good health and CMV-seropositive. The chain employs TRBV11-2 and TRBJ2-7, with D possibly being TRBD2 (6 bases). Here the CDR3 reads CASSLSGRSYEQYF. The DNA of the CDR3 is TGTGCCAGCAGCTTGAGCGGGCGCTCCTACGAGCAGTACTTC. The full variable domain, in which reference TRBV11-2 and TRBJ2-7 provide the parts outside the CDR3, is EAGVAQSPRYKIIEKRQSVAFWCNPISGHATLYWYQQILGQGPKLLIQFQNNGVVDDSQLPKDRFSAERLKGVDSTLKIQPAKLEDSAVYLCASSLSGRSYEQYFGPGTRLTVT.